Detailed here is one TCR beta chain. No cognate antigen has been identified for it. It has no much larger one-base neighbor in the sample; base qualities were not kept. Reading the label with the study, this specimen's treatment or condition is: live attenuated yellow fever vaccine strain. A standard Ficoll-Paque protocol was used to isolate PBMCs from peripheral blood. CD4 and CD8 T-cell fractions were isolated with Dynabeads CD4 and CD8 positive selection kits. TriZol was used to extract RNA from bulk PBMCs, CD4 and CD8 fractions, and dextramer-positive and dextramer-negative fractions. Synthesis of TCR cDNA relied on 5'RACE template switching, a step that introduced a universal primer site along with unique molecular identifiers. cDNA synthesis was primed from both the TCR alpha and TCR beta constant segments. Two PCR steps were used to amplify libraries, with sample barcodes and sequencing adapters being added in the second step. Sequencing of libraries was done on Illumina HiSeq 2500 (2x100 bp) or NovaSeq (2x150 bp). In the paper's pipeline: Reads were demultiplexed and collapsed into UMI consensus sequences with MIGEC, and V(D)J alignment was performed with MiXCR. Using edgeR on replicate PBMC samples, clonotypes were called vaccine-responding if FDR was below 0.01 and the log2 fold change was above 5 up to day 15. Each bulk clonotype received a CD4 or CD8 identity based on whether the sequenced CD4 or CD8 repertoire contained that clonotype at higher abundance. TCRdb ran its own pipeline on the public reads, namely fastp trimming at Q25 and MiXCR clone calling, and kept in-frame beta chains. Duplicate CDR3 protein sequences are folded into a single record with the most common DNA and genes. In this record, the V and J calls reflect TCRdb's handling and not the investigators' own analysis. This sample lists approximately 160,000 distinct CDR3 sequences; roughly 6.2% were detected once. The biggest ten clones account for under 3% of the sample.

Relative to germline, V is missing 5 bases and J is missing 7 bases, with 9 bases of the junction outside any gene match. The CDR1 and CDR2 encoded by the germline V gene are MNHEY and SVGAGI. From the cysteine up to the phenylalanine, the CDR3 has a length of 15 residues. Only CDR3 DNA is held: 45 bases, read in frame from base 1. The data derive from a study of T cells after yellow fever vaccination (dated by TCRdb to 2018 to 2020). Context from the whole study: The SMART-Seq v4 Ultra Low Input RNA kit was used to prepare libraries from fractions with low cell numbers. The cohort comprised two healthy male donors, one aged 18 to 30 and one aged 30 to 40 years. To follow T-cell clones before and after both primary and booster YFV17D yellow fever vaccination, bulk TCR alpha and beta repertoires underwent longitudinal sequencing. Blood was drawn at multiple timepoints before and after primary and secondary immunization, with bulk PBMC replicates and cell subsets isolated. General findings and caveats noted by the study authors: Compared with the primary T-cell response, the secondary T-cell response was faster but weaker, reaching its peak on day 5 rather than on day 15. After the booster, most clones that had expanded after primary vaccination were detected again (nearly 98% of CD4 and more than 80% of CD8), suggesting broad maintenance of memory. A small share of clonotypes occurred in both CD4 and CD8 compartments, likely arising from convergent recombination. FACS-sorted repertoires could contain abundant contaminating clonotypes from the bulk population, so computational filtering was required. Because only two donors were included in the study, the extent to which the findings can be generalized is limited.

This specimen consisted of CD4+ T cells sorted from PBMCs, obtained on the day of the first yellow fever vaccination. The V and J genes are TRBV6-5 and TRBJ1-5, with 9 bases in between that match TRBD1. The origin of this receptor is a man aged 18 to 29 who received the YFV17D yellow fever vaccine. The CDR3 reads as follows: CASSPQGAFGQPQHF. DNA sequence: TGTGCCAGCAGTCCACAGGGGGCGTTCGGGCAGCCCCAGCATTTT.